This T cell receptor (beta chain) originates from a study of OX40 agonist ivuxolimab in advanced cancers. A note on the overall study: The costimulatory receptor OX40 (CD134) was targeted by ivuxolimab, a fully human IgG2 agonistic monoclonal antibody. Intravenous ivuxolimab was administered to patients every 2 weeks at six dose levels: 0.01, 0.1, 0.3, 1.5, 3 and 10 mg/kg. Of the 50 to 55 patients in dose escalation, about 20 had hepatocellular carcinoma, approximately 15 had melanoma, 9 had renal cell carcinoma and 9 had head and neck cancer. In the dose-escalation cohort, around four fifths of patients were male, and the mean age was around 60 years, with a range of about 20 to 79. Prior anti-PD-1, anti-PD-L1 or anti-CTLA-4 therapy was permitted, and about two fifths of dose-escalation patients had received checkpoint inhibitors. Partial responses occurred in three dose-escalation patients, of whom one had hepatocellular carcinoma and two had cutaneous melanoma. The purpose of peripheral TCRbeta sequencing was to test whether ivuxolimab changed TCR sequence diversity and led to clonal T-cell expansion. The monotherapy dose-escalation portion (N ≈ 55 patients) of the phase I ivuxolimab trial is reported in the paper. Summary of the overall study and its limitations: After ivuxolimab, CD8+ T cells had more expanded clones than CD4+ T cells on average. Antigen specificity was not determined for the clonally expanded peripheral T cells. Low levels of normalized T-cell clonal expansion were also seen in some nonresponding patients. In the 0.1-3.0 mg/kg groups, partial responders had among the lowest normalized peripheral clonal expansion, particularly in CD8+ T cells. At doses of 0.1 to 3.0 mg/kg, clonal expansion of both CD4+ and CD8+ T cells in blood was seen between baseline and week 6.

About this clone: It lacks a known antigen. No much larger clone exists at a distance of one base, and base qualities are not known.

Patients with a history of autoimmune disease or receiving systemic immunosuppression were excluded from the trial. Peripheral blood for TCR sequencing was collected from all dose cohorts at baseline, on cycle 4 day 1, and on cycle 7 day 1. The samples were taken from a phase I, first-in-human, multicenter, open-label dose-escalation trial of ivuxolimab. Adults with locally advanced or metastatic melanoma, renal cell carcinoma, hepatocellular carcinoma or head and neck squamous cell carcinoma were enrolled in the trial. CD4+ and CD8+ T cells were sorted separately from peripheral blood before TCR sequencing. Taken from the germline V gene, the CDR1 and CDR2 loops are MGHRA and YSYEKL. Trimming takes 0 bases from V and 10 bases from J, and the germline ends sit 12 bases apart. From the cysteine through the phenylalanine, the CDR3 covers 13 amino acids. Of all the DNA, just the CDR3 is kept, 39 bases in frame from base 1.

Genomic DNA was extracted from sorted cells for sequencing of the TCRbeta CDR3 region. TCRbeta CDR3 regions were sequenced using the immunoSEQ Assay. The source is immuneACCESS, and TCRdb retained only in-frame sequences with V and J called. Part of the clones is not carried over; for the studies checked, unresolved V genes explain less than half of this, and the remainder is unexplained. The sample contains 100,000 or so clones, over 75% of them found a single time. The ten largest clones add up to 3.8% of the sample. This clonotype originated in an adult with an advanced solid tumor such as melanoma, head and neck, liver or kidney cancer. The input for sequencing was CD4+ or CD8+ T cells sorted from blood, taken in a trial of the OX40 agonist ivuxolimab. The chain is made from TRBV4-1 and TRBJ1-2, and TRBD1 may be the D gene, going by 5 matching bases. The CDR3 here reads CASSQEPQGFYTF. The nucleotide sequence is TGCGCCAGCAGCCAAGAACCTCAGGGATTCTACACCTTC.